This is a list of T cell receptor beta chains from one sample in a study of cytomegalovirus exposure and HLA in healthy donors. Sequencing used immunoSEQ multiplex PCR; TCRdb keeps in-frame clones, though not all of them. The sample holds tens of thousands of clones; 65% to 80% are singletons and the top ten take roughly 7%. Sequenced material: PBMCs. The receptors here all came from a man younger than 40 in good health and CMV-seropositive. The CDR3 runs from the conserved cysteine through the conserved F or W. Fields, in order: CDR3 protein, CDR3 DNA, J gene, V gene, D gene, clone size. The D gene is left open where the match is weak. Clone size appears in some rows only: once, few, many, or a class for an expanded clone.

CASSHMGDYGYTF TGTGCCAGCAGCCACATGGGAGACTATGGCTACACCTTC TRBJ1-2 TRBV7-3 . .
CASSLADPPRSYEQYF TGTGCCAGCAGCTTAGCCGACCCCCCACGGAGCTACGAGCAGTACTTC TRBJ2-7 TRBV7-8 . .
CASSLFSGGYNEQFF TGTGCCAGCAGTTTATTTAGCGGGGGCTACAATGAGCAGTTCTTC TRBJ2-1 TRBV28 TRBD2 .
CASSSPGQGAPLEQYF TGTGCCAGCAGTTCACCGGGACAGGGGGCCCCCTTGGAGCAGTACTTC TRBJ2-7 TRBV28 TRBD1 .
CASSPTGGYTGELFF TGTGCCAGCAGCCCGACAGGGGGGTACACCGGGGAGCTGTTTTTT TRBJ2-2 TRBV7-8 TRBD1 once
CASNSAGTAPYEQYF TGTGCCAGCAACTCGGCCGGGACAGCCCCTTACGAGCAGTACTTC TRBJ2-7 TRBV28 TRBD1 once
CASSEGQGNNSPLHF TGTGCCAGCAGCGAGGGACAGGGCAATAATTCACCCCTCCACTTT TRBJ1-6 TRBV5-6 TRBD1 .
CASSLKGPLAGGFSFSYEQYF TGTGCCAGCAGTTTAAAGGGTCCACTAGCGGGGGGTTTTTCTTTCTCCTACGAGCAGTACTTC TRBJ2-7 TRBV27 TRBD2 .
CASSQTGGTEAFF TGTGCCAGCAGCCAAACAGGGGGCACTGAAGCTTTCTTT TRBJ1-1 TRBV7-9 TRBD1 .
CSVVRDRGTEAFF TGCAGCGTTGTGCGGGACAGGGGTACTGAAGCTTTCTTT TRBJ1-1 TRBV29-1 TRBD1 few
CASSPDTVSTPLHF TGTGCCAGCAGTCCGGACACAGTTAGTACACCCCTCCACTTT TRBJ1-6 TRBV6-5 . .
CASSLGGGVSHEQFF TGCGCCAGCAGCCTAGGGGGAGGGGTGTCGCATGAGCAGTTCTTC TRBJ2-1 TRBV4-3 . .
CASSKGRGGTEAFF TGTGCCAGCAGCAAAGGGAGGGGGGGGACTGAAGCTTTCTTT TRBJ1-1 TRBV7-2 . .
CASSQVGSGLYNEQFF TGCGCCAGCAGCCAAGTGGGCAGCGGTCTCTACAATGAGCAGTTCTTC TRBJ2-1 TRBV4-3 . once
CASSVGTPGETQYF TGTGCCAGCAGCGTAGGCACACCCGGGGAGACCCAGTACTTC TRBJ2-5 TRBV9 . .
CASSLALTGPYEQYF TGTGCCAGCAGCTTGGCCCTGACAGGCCCCTACGAGCAGTACTTC TRBJ2-7 TRBV5-5 . .
CASGLAAGGSNEQFF TGTGCTAGTGGTTTGGCCGCGGGGGGGAGCAATGAGCAGTTCTTC TRBJ2-1 TRBV12-5 TRBD2 .
CASSPPGGTGNTIYF TGTGCCAGCAGTCCCCCCGGAGGGACCGGAAACACCATATATTTT TRBJ1-3 TRBV6-5 . .
CASSHPGLAGLTDTQYF TGTGCCAGCAGCCACCCGGGACTAGCGGGACTCACAGATACGCAGTATTTT TRBJ2-3 TRBV7-2 TRBD2 .
CASHRQGDYGYTF TGTGCCAGTCATCGACAGGGAGACTATGGCTACACCTTC TRBJ1-2 TRBV19 TRBD1 .
CASSQRTGPNQPQHF TGTGCCAGCAGCCAGCGGACAGGGCCCAATCAGCCCCAGCATTTT TRBJ1-5 TRBV16 TRBD1 .
CSVERRLNTEAFF TGCAGCGTTGAAAGGCGGTTGAACACTGAAGCTTTCTTT TRBJ1-1 TRBV29-1 . .
CASSYGGGLYEQYF TGTGCCAGCAGTTACGGCGGGGGGCTTTACGAGCAGTACTTC TRBJ2-7 TRBV6-5 TRBD2 .
CASSGTRVGYTF TGTGCCAGCTCCGGGACACGGGTTGGCTACACCTTC TRBJ1-2 TRBV2 . .
CATSRDNWALGTGGISSYNEQFF TGTGCCACCAGCAGAGATAACTGGGCGTTAGGGACAGGGGGCATAAGCTCCTACAATGAGCAGTTCTTC TRBJ2-1 TRBV15 TRBD1 .
CASSLEGPAGGPTDTQYF TGTGCCAGCAGCTTAGAGGGGCCAGCGGGGGGGCCCACAGATACGCAGTATTTT TRBJ2-3 TRBV13 TRBD2 once
CASSGTSISTNEKLFF TGTGCCAGCAGCGGTACTTCGATCTCAACTAATGAAAAACTGTTTTTT TRBJ1-4 TRBV9 . .
CASSLTGGTGELFF TGTGCCAGCAGCCTCACCGGGGGCACCGGGGAGCTGTTTTTT TRBJ2-2 TRBV4-2 . .
CASSRTSGGAGTGELFF TGTGCCAGCAGTAGGACTAGCGGGGGGGCCGGGACCGGGGAGCTGTTTTTT TRBJ2-2 TRBV28 TRBD2 .
CASRDSDSANTEAFF TGTGCCAGCAGAGATTCGGACAGTGCGAACACTGAAGCTTTCTTT TRBJ1-1 TRBV6-1 . few
CATGGTGRGYTF TGTGCCACTGGGGGGACAGGGCGAGGCTACACCTTC TRBJ1-2 TRBV28 TRBD1 .
CAQGVQGPEAFF TGTGCCCAGGGGGTACAGGGGCCTGAAGCTTTCTTT TRBJ1-1 TRBV7-9 TRBD1 .
CASSFSANYGYTF TGTGCCAGCAGCTTTTCGGCTAACTATGGCTACACCTTC TRBJ1-2 TRBV7-2 . .
CASSSPAGATDTQYF TGTGCCAGCAGCTCCCCCGCGGGGGCCACAGATACGCAGTATTTT TRBJ2-3 TRBV27 . .
CASSSQAAGNTIYF TGTGCCAGTAGCTCCCAGGCTGCGGGAAACACCATATATTTT TRBJ1-3 TRBV19 . .
CASSYQKYYGYTF TGTGCCAGCAGCTATCAGAAATACTATGGCTACACCTTC TRBJ1-2 TRBV5-6 . .
CASSLAGGALNEQFF TGTGCCAGCAGTTTAGCGGGGGGGGCTCTGAATGAGCAGTTCTTC TRBJ2-1 TRBV6-5 TRBD2 .
CASSSFTGGNYGYTF TGTGCCAGCAGCTCATTTACAGGGGGGAACTATGGCTACACCTTC TRBJ1-2 TRBV7-2 TRBD1 .
CASSLSWRGLNEKLFF TGTGCCAGCAGTTTATCGTGGAGGGGCCTTAATGAAAAACTGTTTTTT TRBJ1-4 TRBV27 . .
CASSSTGFQATYEQYF TGCGCCAGCAGTTCGACAGGGTTTCAGGCGACTTACGAGCAGTACTTC TRBJ2-7 TRBV4-1 TRBD1 .
CSGRRGGDEKLFF TGCAGCGGGAGACGGGGGGGCGATGAAAAACTGTTTTTT TRBJ1-4 TRBV29-1 . .
CSVIDSTYGYTF TGCAGCGTTATAGACAGTACTTATGGCTACACCTTC TRBJ1-2 TRBV29-1 . .
CASSLGQPTGELFF TGTGCCAGCAGCTTGGGACAACCGACCGGGGAGCTGTTTTTT TRBJ2-2 TRBV5-6 . .
CASTQGLAGRETQYF TGTGCCAGCACCCAAGGACTAGCGGGTCGGGAGACCCAGTACTTC TRBJ2-5 TRBV28 TRBD2 .
CASSAGGVLVREKLFF TGTGCCAGCAGCGCAGGGGGCGTCCTAGTACGGGAAAAACTGTTTTTT TRBJ1-4 TRBV7-9 TRBD1 .
CASSPDRGETQYF TGCGCCAGCAGCCCGGACAGAGGGGAGACCCAGTACTTC TRBJ2-5 TRBV5-1 . .
CASSSPQGTGELFF TGTGCCAGCAGCTCCCCACAGGGGACCGGGGAGCTGTTTTTT TRBJ2-2 TRBV7-8 TRBD1 .
CASSFSGGYTDTQYF TGTGCCAGCAGTTTCTCGGGGGGGTACACAGATACGCAGTATTTT TRBJ2-3 TRBV27 TRBD2 once
CASSLEGGRAYGYTF TGTGCCAGCAGCTTGGAAGGGGGTAGGGCCTATGGCTACACCTTC TRBJ1-2 TRBV5-4 . .
CASSAPGRRTEAFF TGTGCCAGTAGTGCCCCCGGGAGGAGGACTGAAGCTTTCTTT TRBJ1-1 TRBV19 . .
CASSQETVWTQYF TGCGCCAGCAGCCAAGAAACAGTGTGGACGCAGTATTTT TRBJ2-3 TRBV4-1 . .
CASSATGANEKLFF TGTGCCAGCAGCGCGACAGGGGCTAATGAAAAACTGTTTTTT TRBJ1-4 TRBV5-4 TRBD1 .